The TCR beta chain described here comes from a study of T cell clonality in common variable immunodeficiency (dated by TCRdb to about 2015). The study at large found these results: Correlations between repertoire features and clinical complications were limited by patient heterogeneity within the CVID cohort. Compared with healthy controls, CVID subjects showed increased TCRbeta clonality (t-test p = 0.018), a feature most characteristic of about a third of subjects. The authors noted that sequencing repertoires of T cell subpopulations would be needed to clarify what caused the increased clonality in CVID. Despite equal DNA input, controls averaged around 80,000 unique sequences per sample versus about 31,547 in CVID samples. CVID subjects shared fewer TCRbeta clones with each other than healthy controls did (p < 0.0001). CVID TCRbeta sequences were reported to have fewer deletions and N-nucleotide insertions and to lack highly modified clones with 13 or more V deletions.

CVID samples and control samples contributed equivalent amounts of genomic DNA as sequencing input. For every sample, a 60 bp segment covering the rearranged TCRbeta CDR3 region was amplified and then sequenced. The immunoSEQ assay, a bias-corrected multiplex PCR with high-throughput sequencing, was employed for TCRbeta amplification. The study's processing was this. Every unique nucleotide sequence was considered a clone and was annotated with V, D and J genes, copy number and frequency. Sequences were labeled productive if in frame, and non-productive if out of frame or containing stop codons. As previously described, clonality was computed from Shannon's entropy. Mean CDR3 Kyte-Doolittle hydropathy was derived from the predicted amino acid sequences of productive clones. Using the R hclust function, scaled V gene usage was clustered hierarchically with Manhattan distance and complete linkage. Sharing of clones by CDR3 amino acid sequence was evaluated by resampling 12 repertoires per group over 100 rounds. The repertoires were searched for 70 published EBV-specific TCRbeta sequences and 200 to 300 published CMV-specific TCRbeta sequences. After a couple of CVID samples that produced fewer than 10,000 sequences were dropped from the analysis, some 43 CVID repertoires remained. TCRdb carries this immuneACCESS record with in-frame sequences only. Its versions omit some clonotypes, under half of them owing to an unresolved V gene in the studies checked, with the rest unexplained. That table furnishes V, J and clone size, whereas the DNA furnished D and trimming. The sample has roughly 20,000 clones on record, with no singletons. The ten most abundant clones make up approximately 2.6% of the sample.

In the case of this clone: Its antigen specificity is not known. The CDR3 is cut off 3 residues early in the read; its end comes from the germline J gene.

Standard criteria, namely reduction of serum IgG, IgA and/or IgM below the normal range together with specific antibody deficiency, were applied for the diagnosis of CVID. The CVID group comprised 40 to 45 subjects, 15 or so female and roughly 30 male, aged roughly 8 to 65 years with a mean age of roughly 38. Predominantly Caucasian heritage was noted among both the CVID patients and the healthy controls. At the time of study participation, every CVID subject had been on replacement immunoglobulin therapy for at least one year. When blood was collected, none of the CVID subjects were ill or on immunomodulatory or immunosuppressive medication. From each donor, roughly 4.5 to 8 ml of heparinized peripheral whole blood was collected. Genomic DNA from adults with common variable immune deficiency (CVID) and from healthy adult controls was the source for sequencing TCRbeta CDR3 repertoires. Diluted blood was density-centrifuged over Hypaque 1077 or Ficoll-Paque to isolate peripheral blood mononuclear cells. Genomic DNA was obtained from unsorted mononuclear cells using either Qiagen column purification or a centrifugation-based method.

V gives up 6 bases and J gives up 5 bases, and the segment between their germline ends measures 10 bases. The CDR3 runs 12 amino acids, cysteine and phenylalanine included. The DNA covers only part of the CDR3, 27 bases in frame from base 1. From a lookup of the germline V gene, CDR1 and CDR2 are MRHNA and SNTAGT. The sequenced material came from peripheral blood mononuclear cells. Here the chain combines TRBV6-4 and TRBJ2-5; no confident D gene assignment can be made. This sequence originates from a human donor with common variable immunodeficiency. Partial CDR3 DNA: TGTGCCAGCAGCCCCGTCCGGGAGACC. This yields the protein CASSPVRET. The entire CDR3 protein is CASSPVRETQYF.